The T cell receptor (beta chain) described here comes from a study of blood T cell repertoires in COVID-19 (TCRdb year 2020). Background for the entire study: Collaborator samples came from the United States, Italy and Spain and covered acute and convalescent phases of COVID-19. The repertoires were made available in a free public database intended to serve as a resource for research on the immune response to SARS-CoV-2. Samples were obtained from the ongoing ImmuneRACE study (first 160 participants) and from some 1,200 subjects provided by 6 global collaborators. A de-identified subject ID, COVID-19 status, age in years and sex were almost always included in the sample metadata. The material from the prospective study consisted of cDNA or gDNA derived from T cells, B-cell-depleted T cells, or PBMCs. Subjects who had been exposed to COVID-19, were actively infected with it, or had recovered from it provided the deeply sampled blood TCRbeta repertoires that made up the dataset. HLA class I and class II types, where available, came from metadata supplied by the sample provider rather than from assay-based typing.

The study at large found these results: How much clinical and demographic metadata was included differed by source and by participant, and the metadata was provided uncurated.

Taken from the germline V gene (reference sequence), the CDR1 and CDR2 loops are SGHNT and YYREEE. A distance of 5 bases separates the germline ends of V and J, which lose 0 bases and 5 bases respectively. From the cysteine up to the phenylalanine, the CDR3 has a length of 12 residues. Of all the DNA, just the CDR3 is kept, 36 bases in frame from base 1. Participants in the prospective study were enrolled through a virtual design, were aged roughly 18 to 95 years, and lived in approximately 25 United States geographic areas. In the prospective study, cohorts were assigned on the basis of participant-reported clinical history obtained from a screening survey and a study questionnaire. In the prospective study, whole blood, serum and a nasopharyngeal or oropharyngeal swab were collected from each participant by mobile phlebotomists. Participants in the prospective study had the option to provide additional blood draws and questionnaires over an approximately 2-month period. Before DNA extraction, prospective study blood samples were shipped either frozen or at room temperature.

A note on this clone: Its binding antigen is unknown. Base qualities were left out, and no much larger clone turns up one base away.

TCRbeta CDR3 regions were amplified from genomic DNA by means of the immunoSEQ Assay, a bias-controlled multiplex PCR. For the original study's pipeline: Nucleated cell counts per sample were estimated from amplification of reference gene primers within the assay. To quantify the absolute abundance of each unique TCRbeta CDR3 rearrangement, sequence reads were collapsed and filtered. For each sample, productive Simpson clonality was calculated by taking the square root of Simpson's diversity index across productive rearrangements. Not all clones reach the TCRdb copy of this immuneACCESS table, which keeps in-frame sequences only. Checked studies attribute under half of the gap to unresolved V genes and leave the rest unexplained. V, J and clone size derive from that table, while D and trimming were established from the DNA sequence. This sample comprises approximately 260,000 clones, about nine tenths of them detected only once. The top ten clones comprise more than 5% of the sample.

The receptor chain draws on TRBV5-4 and TRBJ1-1; the D gene lacks a confident call. Sequencing input: PBMCs or T cells enriched from blood (not recorded which). This clonotype was sampled from a woman aged 25 to 39 with acute COVID-19. The base sequence is TGTGCCAGCAGCTTGGTTAATACTGAAGCTTTCTTT. It codes for CASSLVNTEAFF.